The next 16 T cell receptor beta chains were all read from a single sample in a study of identical twins. TCRdb fed the 5' RACE reads into MiXCR, producing one record per CDR3 protein. The data hold some 1,600,000 distinct CDR3 sequences, with about 31% observed a single time. The sample was cord blood. The source is a newborn girl in good health.

The chain carries TRBV10-3 and TRBJ2-5, with a tentative D call TRBD1 (5 bases). The end of the DNA is better explained by TRBJ2-7, so the J call may be wrong. Germline V gene lookup returns CDR1 ENHRY and CDR2 SYGVKD. The CDR3 is 16 amino acids. CDR3 nucleotide sequence: TGTGCCATCAGTGACCAAACGCAAGGACACCACTACGAGCAGTACTTC. Its protein is CAISDQTQGHHYEQYF.

This clonotype was found a few times. The V gene is TRBV11-2, the J gene TRBJ2-1; perhaps TRBD2 as D (5 bases). Trimming stripped 5 bases from V and 8 bases from J, with 16 bases between. Germline assignment: CDR1 SGHAT and CDR2 FQNNGV. There are 14 residues in the CDR3. The chain's CDR3 is CASSAMRARHEQFF. CDR3 coding DNA: TGTGCCAGCAGCGCCATGCGGGCTCGGCATGAGCAGTTCTTC. Complete variable domain (other parts from reference TRBV11-2 and TRBJ2-1): EAGVAQSPRYKIIEKRQSVAFWCNPISGHATLYWYQQILGQGPKLLIQFQNNGVVDDSQLPKDRFSAERLKGVDSTLKIQPAKLEDSAVYLCASSAMRARHEQFFGPGTRLTVL.

The genes are TRBV28 and TRBJ1-6, with D possibly matching TRBD1 (6 bases). The CDR3 consists of 15 residues. The germline V and J ends were trimmed by 5 bases and 9 bases, with 17 bases remaining between them. Germline CDR1 is MDHEN and CDR2 is SYDVKM. The CDR3 loop is CASSLRTAVGSPLHF. DNA for the CDR3: TGTGCCAGCAGTCTCCGGACAGCCGTAGGTTCACCCCTCCACTTT. The variable domain in full, with the rest retrieved from reference TRBV28 and TRBJ1-6, is DVKVTQSSRYLVKRTGEKVFLECVQDMDHENMFWYRQDPGLGLRLIYFSYDVKMKEKGDIPEGYSVSREKKERFSLILESASTNQTSMYLCASSLRTAVGSPLHFGNGTRLTVT.

The V call is TRBV7-9, the J call TRBJ2-1; the D is unclear. The DNA end is more similar to TRBJ2-7, so the J call may be wrong. There are 14 residues in the CDR3. The germline V gene encodes CDR1 SEHNR and CDR2 FQNEAQ (reference sequence). CDR3 nucleotide sequence: TGTGCCAGCAGCTTGGAGAACGTCTACAATGAGCAGTACTTC. Amino acids: CASSLENVYNEQYF.

The chain has TRBV7-9 and TRBJ1-1; 8 bases line up with TRBD1. Germline-derived CDR1 and CDR2 are SEHNR and FQNEAQ (reference sequence). V lost 5 bases and J lost 3; bases outside the gene matches: 5. The CDR3 consists of 14 residues. DNA for the CDR3: TGTGCCAGCAGCCTGACAGGGGACTACACTGAAGCTTTCTTT. Translated: CASSLTGDYTEAFF.

V is TRBV10-3 and J is TRBJ2-7, with 9 bases matching TRBD2. This CDR3 region has 15 residues. J was trimmed by 2 bases and V by 2 bases; bases with no gene match: 4. Per germline, CDR1 ENHRY and CDR2 SYGVKD. The CDR3 bases are TGTGCCATCAGTGAGGGTAGCGGGGGTCCCTACGAGCAGTACTTC. It encodes CAISEGSGGPYEQYF.

The chain is built from TRBV20-1 and TRBJ1-3; no definite D call. This CDR3 contains 17 residues. Trimming removed 0 bases from V and 0 bases from J, with 15 bases in between. Per the germline V gene, CDR1 is DFQATT and CDR2 is SNEGSKA (reference sequence). CDR3 loop: CSARDLLTESSGNTIYF. The CDR3 DNA is TGCAGTGCTAGAGACCTCCTGACGGAAAGCTCTGGAAACACCATATATTTT.

In its sample, this clonotype was seen a few times. The chain carries TRBV10-3 and TRBJ2-7; D not certain. CDR3 length: 15 amino acids. Germline CDR1 ENHRY, CDR2 SYGVKD. The V end was cut by 2 bases, the J end by 7 bases, with 18 bases between. CDR3 sequence reads: CAISEKLSSYNEQYF. The CDR3 DNA reads TGTGCCATCAGTGAGAAACTAAGCTCCTACAATGAGCAGTACTTC.

V is TRBV2 and J is TRBJ2-1; TRBD2 might be the D (6 bases). CDR3 length: 12 residues. Trimming cost V 11 bases and J 13 bases, with 21 bases left between them. CDR1 SNHLY and CDR2 FYNNEI come from the germline V gene. CDR3: CAGGTVQETQFF. CDR3 coding DNA: TGTGCCGGGGGGACTGTCCAAGAGACCCAGTTCTTC.

V gene TRBV15 combines with J gene TRBJ2-1, with no clear D. Looked up from germline, CDR1 is LNHNV and CDR2 is YYDKDF (reference sequence). The CDR3 covers 13 residues. Trimming took off 5 bases at V and 2 bases at J, with 7 bases between the two ends. The CDR3 region has the DNA TGTGCCACCAGCTGGTTTACCTACAATGAGCAGTTCTTC. Translation gives CATSWFTYNEQFF.

This clonotype has a handful of counts. The chain is built from TRBV20-1 and TRBJ1-5; D might be TRBD1 (6 bases). V shed 0 bases and J shed 5 bases, with 17 bases lying between them. The CDR3 contains 16 residues. CDR1 is DFQATT and CDR2 is SNEGSKA in the germline V gene (reference sequence). Here the CDR3 DNA reads TGCAGTGCTAGAGATCCCCGACAGGACTCAGATCAGCCCCAGCATTTT. Protein: CSARDPRQDSDQPQHF.

This clonotype was found a few times. The chain uses TRBV5-6 and TRBJ2-7, with D possibly called TRBD1 or TRBD2 (6 bases each). The CDR3 is 14 residues long. Between the trimmed V and J ends, which lost 6 bases and 2 bases, there was a span of 15 bases. Germline-derived CDR1 and CDR2 are SGHDT and YYEEEE. CDR3 loop: CASITRGVAYEQYF. The CDR3 nucleotides are TGTGCCAGCATAACAAGGGGGGTCGCCTACGAGCAGTACTTC.

This clonotype has just a few counts. The chain couples TRBV7-2 to TRBJ2-1, with 9 bases aligning to TRBD2. CDR3 length: 19 amino acids. CDR1 SGHTA and CDR2 FQGNSA come from the germline V gene. Germline trimming cut 1 base from V and 3 bases from J; bases unmatched to any gene: 13. CDR3 sequence: CASSLGVLRRLAVYNEQFF. The CDR3 DNA reads TGTGCCAGCAGCTTAGGGGTTTTGAGGAGACTAGCGGTCTACAATGAGCAGTTCTTC.

This sequence joins TRBV12-3 or TRBV12-4 and TRBJ1-5; perhaps TRBD1 as D (5 bases). The CDR3 extends over 16 amino acids. The V end was cut by 3 bases, the J end by 0 bases, with 12 bases between. This chain's CDR3 is CASSLGQTPSNQPQHF. DNA for the CDR3: TGTGCCAGCAGTTTGGGGCAGACCCCTAGCAATCAGCCCCAGCATTTT.

A few counts support this clonotype. The chain has TRBV7-2 and TRBJ1-4; 9 bases line up with TRBD1. The CDR3 loop spans 14 amino acids. In germline, CDR1 is SGHTA, CDR2 FQGNSA. The V and J ends lost 3 bases and 7 bases, in that order; junction bases with no gene match: 3. This CDR3 is CASSFGTGFEKLFF. The CDR3 nucleotides are TGTGCCAGCAGCTTCGGGACAGGGTTTGAAAAACTGTTTTTT. The whole variable domain, remainder taken from reference TRBV7-2 and TRBJ1-4, is GAGVSQSPSNKVTEKGKDVELRCDPISGHTALYWYRQSLGQGLEFLIYFQGNSAPDKSGLPSDRFSAERTGGSVSTLTIQRTQQEDSAVYLCASSFGTGFEKLFFGSGTQLSVL.

The gene calls are TRBV29-1 and TRBJ2-1, with 10 positions matching TRBD2. In germline, CDR1 is SQVTM, CDR2 ANQGSEA. This CDR3 contains 14 residues. The V segment lost 4 bases and the J segment 4 bases; nucleotides outside the gene matches: 4. CDR3 nucleotide sequence: TGCAGCGTTGTAGCGGGAGGCAGATACAATGAGCAGTTCTTC. Translation: CSVVAGGRYNEQFF.